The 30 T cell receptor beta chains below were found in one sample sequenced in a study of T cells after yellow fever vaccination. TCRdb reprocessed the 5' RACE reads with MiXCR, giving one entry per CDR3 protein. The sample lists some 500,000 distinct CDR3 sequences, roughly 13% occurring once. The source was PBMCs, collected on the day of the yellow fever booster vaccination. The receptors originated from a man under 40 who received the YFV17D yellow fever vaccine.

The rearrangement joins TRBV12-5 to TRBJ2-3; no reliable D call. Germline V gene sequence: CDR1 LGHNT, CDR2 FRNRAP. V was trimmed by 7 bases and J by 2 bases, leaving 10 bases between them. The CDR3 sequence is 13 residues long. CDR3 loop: CASVFRSTDTQYF. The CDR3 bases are TGTGCTAGTGTTTTTAGGTCCACAGATACGCAGTATTTT.

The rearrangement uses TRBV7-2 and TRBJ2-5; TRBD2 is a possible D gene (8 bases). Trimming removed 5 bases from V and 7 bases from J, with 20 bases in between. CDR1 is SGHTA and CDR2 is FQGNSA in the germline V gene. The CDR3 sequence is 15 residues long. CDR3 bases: TGTGCCAGCAGCGCGGGGGGACTAGGGGGCGGGACCCAGTACTTC. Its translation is CASSAGGLGGGTQYF.

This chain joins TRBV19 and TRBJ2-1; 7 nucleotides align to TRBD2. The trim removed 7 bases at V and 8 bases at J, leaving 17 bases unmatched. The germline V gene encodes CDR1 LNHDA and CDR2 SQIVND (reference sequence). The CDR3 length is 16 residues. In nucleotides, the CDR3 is TGTGCCAGTATAGAAACGGCTAGCGGCCTACCCGATGAGCAGTTCTTC. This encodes CASIETASGLPDEQFF.

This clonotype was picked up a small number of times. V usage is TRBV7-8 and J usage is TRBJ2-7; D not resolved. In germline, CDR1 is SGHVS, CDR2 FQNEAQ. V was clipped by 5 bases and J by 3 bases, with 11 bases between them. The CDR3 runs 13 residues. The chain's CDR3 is CASSPPSFYEQYF. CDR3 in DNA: TGTGCCAGCAGCCCCCCATCCTTCTACGAGCAGTACTTC. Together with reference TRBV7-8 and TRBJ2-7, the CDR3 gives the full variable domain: GAGVSQSPRYKVAKRGQDVALRCDPISGHVSLFWYQQALGQGPEFLTYFQNEAQLDKSGLPSDRFFAERPEGSVSTLKIQRTQQEDSAVYLCASSPPSFYEQYFGPGTRLTVT.

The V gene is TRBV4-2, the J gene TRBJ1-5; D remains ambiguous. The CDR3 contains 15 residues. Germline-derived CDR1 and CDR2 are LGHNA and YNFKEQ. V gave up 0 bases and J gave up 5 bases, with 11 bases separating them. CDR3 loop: CASSQEEVGYQPQHF. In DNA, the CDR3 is TGTGCCAGCAGCCAAGAAGAGGTGGGATATCAGCCCCAGCATTTT.

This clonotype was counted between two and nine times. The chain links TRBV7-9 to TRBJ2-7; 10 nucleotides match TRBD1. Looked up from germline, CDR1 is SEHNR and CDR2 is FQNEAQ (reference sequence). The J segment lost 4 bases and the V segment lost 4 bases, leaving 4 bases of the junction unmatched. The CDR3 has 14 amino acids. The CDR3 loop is CASSSDRGGYEQYF. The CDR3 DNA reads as TGTGCCAGCAGCTCGGACAGGGGGGGATACGAGCAGTACTTC.

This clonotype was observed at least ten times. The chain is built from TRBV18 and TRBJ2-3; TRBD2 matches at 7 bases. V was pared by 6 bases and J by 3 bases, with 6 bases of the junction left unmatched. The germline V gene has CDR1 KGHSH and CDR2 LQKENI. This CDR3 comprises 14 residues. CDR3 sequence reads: CASSWEGRTDTQYF. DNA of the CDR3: TGTGCCAGCTCTTGGGAGGGCCGGACAGATACGCAGTATTTT.

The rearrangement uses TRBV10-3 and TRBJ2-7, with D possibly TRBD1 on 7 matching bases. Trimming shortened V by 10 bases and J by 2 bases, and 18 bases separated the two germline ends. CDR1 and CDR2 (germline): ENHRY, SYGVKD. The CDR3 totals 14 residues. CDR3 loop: CATRGGTDAYEQYF. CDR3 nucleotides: TGTGCCACCAGAGGAGGGACAGACGCCTACGAGCAGTACTTC.

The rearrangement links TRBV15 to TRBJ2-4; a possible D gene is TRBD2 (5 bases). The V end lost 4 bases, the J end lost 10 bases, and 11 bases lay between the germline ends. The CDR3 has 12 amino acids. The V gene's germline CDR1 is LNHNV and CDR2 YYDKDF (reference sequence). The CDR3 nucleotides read TGTGCCACCAGCACACTAGTTGGTATTCAGTACTTC. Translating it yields CATSTLVGIQYF.

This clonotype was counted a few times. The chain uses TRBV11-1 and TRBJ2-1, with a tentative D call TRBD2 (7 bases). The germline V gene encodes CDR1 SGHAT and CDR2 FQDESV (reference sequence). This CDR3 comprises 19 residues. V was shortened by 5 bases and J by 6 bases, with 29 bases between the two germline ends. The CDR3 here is CASSPSRRWGGSVFNEQFF. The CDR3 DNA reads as TGTGCCAGCAGCCCAAGCAGAAGGTGGGGGGGCAGCGTGTTCAATGAGCAGTTCTTC.

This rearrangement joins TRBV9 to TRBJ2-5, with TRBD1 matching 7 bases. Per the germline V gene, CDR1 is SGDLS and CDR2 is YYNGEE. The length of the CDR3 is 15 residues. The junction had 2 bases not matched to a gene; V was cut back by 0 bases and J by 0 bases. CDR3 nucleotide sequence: TGTGCCAGCAGCGTAGACGGGACAGACCAAGAGACCCAGTACTTC. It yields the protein CASSVDGTDQETQYF.

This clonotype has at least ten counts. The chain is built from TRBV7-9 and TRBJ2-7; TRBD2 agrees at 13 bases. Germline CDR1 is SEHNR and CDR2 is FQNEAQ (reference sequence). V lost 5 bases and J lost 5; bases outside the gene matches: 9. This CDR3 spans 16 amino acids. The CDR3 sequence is CASSPYRLAGGNEQYF. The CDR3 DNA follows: TGTGCCAGCAGCCCTTACAGACTAGCGGGAGGAAACGAGCAGTACTTC.

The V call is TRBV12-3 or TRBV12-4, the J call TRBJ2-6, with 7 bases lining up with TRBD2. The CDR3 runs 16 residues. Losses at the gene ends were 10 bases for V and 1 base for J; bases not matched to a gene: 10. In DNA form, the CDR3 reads TGTGCCACCCGCCGTGGGGGAGGGTCTGGGGCCAACGTCCTGACTTTC. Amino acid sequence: CATRRGGGSGANVLTF.

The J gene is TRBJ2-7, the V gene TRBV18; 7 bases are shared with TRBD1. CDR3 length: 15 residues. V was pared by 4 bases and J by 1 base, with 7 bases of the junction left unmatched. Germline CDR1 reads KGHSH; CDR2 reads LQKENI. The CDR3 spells CASSLSWDRSYEQYF. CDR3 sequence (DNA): TGTGCCAGCTCACTGAGCTGGGACAGATCCTACGAGCAGTACTTC.

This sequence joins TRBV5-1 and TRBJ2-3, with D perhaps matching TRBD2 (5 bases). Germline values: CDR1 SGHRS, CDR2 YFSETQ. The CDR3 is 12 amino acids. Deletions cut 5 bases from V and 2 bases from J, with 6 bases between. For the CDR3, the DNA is TGCGCCAGCAGGGACTTCACAGATACGCAGTATTTT. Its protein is CASRDFTDTQYF.

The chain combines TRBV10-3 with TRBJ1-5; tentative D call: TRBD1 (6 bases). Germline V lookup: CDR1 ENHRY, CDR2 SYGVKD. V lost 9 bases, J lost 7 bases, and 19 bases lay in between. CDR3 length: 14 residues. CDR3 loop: CAMAPGGRGQPQHF. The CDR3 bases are TGTGCCATGGCCCCTGGGGGGCGAGGGCAGCCCCAGCATTTT.

CDR3: CSASGRGHYNEQFF. CDR3 sequence (DNA): TGCAGTGCTAGTGGGCGGGGACACTACAATGAGCAGTTCTTC. V is TRBV20-1 and J is TRBJ2-1, with D possibly called TRBD1 or TRBD2 (6 bases each). V lost 3 bases to trimming and J lost 3 bases, with 12 bases between them. CDR3 length equals 14 residues. From germline, CDR1 is DFQATT and CDR2 SNEGSKA (reference sequence).

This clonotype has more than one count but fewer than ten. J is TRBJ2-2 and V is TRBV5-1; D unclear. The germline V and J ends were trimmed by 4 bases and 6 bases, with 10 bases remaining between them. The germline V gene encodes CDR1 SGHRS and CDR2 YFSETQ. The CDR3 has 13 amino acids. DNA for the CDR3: TGCGCCAGCAGCGTCCGGGCCTCCGGGGAGCTGTTTTTT. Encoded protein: CASSVRASGELFF.

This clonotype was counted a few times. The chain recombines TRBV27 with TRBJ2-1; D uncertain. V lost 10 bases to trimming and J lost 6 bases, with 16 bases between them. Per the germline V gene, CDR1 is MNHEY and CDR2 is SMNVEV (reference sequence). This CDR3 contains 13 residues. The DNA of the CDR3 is TGTGCCACCTCGGGTGTCCTGGGCAATGAGCAGTTCTTC. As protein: CATSGVLGNEQFF.

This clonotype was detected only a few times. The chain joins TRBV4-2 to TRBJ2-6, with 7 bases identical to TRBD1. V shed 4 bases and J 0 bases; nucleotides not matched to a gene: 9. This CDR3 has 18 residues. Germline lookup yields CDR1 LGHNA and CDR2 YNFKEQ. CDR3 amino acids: CASSPGQVGSSGANVLTF. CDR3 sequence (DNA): TGTGCCAGCAGCCCTGGACAGGTGGGGAGCTCTGGGGCCAACGTCCTGACTTTC.

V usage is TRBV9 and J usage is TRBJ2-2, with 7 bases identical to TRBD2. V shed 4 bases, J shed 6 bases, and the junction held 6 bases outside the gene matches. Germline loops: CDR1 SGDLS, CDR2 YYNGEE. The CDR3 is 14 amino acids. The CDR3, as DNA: TGTGCCAGCAGCCCAGATGGGAGGGCCGGGGAGCTGTTTTTT. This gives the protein CASSPDGRAGELFF.

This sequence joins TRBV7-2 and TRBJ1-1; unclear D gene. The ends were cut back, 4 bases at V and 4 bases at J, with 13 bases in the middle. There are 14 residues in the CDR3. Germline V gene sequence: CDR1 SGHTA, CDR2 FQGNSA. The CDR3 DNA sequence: TGTGCCAGCAGCTCCCGCAAGTGGAGCACTGAAGCTTTCTTT. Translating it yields CASSSRKWSTEAFF.

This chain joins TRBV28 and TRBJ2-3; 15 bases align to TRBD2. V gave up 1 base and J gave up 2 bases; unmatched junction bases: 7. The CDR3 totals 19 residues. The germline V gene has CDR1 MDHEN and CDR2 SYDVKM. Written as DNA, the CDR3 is TGTGCCAGCAGTTTATCCCCCGGACTAGCGGGAGGGCTCACAGATACGCAGTATTTT. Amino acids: CASSLSPGLAGGLTDTQYF.

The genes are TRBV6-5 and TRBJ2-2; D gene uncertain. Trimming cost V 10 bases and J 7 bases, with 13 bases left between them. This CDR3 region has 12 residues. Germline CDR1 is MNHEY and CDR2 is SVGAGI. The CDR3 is CATERGNGELFF. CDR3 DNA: TGTGCCACCGAAAGAGGAAACGGGGAGCTGTTTTTT.

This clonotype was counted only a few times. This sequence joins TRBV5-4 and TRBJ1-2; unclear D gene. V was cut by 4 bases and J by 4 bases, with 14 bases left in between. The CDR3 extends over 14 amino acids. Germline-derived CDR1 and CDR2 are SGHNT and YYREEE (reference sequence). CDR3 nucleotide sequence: TGTGCCAGCAGCACGAAGAATTTGGGCTATGGCTACACCTTC. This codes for CASSTKNLGYGYTF. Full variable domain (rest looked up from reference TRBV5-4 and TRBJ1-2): ETGVTQSPTHLIKTRGQQVTLRCSSQSGHNTVSWYQQALGQGPQFIFQYYREEENGRGNFPPRFSGLQFPNYSSELNVNALELDDSALYLCASSTKNLGYGYTFGSGTRLTVV.

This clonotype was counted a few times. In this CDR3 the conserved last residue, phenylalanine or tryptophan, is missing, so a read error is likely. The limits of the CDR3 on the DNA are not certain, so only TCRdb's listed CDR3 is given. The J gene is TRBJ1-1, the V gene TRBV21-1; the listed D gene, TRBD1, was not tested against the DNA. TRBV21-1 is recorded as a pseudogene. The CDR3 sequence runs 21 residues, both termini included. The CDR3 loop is CASSAFDRGYTLKLSLDKVSI.

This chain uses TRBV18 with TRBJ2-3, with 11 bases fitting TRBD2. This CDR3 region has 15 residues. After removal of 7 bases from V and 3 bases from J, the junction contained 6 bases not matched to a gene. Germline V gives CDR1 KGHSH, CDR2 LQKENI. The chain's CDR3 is CASLRLAGRTDTQYF. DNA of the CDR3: TGTGCCAGCTTAAGACTAGCGGGGCGTACAGATACGCAGTATTTT.

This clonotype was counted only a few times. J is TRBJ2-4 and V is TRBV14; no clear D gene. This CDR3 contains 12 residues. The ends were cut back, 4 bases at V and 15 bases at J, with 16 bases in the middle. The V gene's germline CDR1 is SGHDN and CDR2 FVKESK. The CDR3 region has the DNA TGTGCCAGCAGCCCGTTGGACGGTCCCCGGTACTTC. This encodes CASSPLDGPRYF.

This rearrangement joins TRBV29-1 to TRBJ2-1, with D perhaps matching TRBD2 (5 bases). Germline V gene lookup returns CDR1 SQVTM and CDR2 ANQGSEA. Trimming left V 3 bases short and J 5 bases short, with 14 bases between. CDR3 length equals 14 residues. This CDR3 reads CSVDPSSRNNEQFF. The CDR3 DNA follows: TGCAGCGTTGATCCTTCTAGCCGTAACAATGAGCAGTTCTTC.

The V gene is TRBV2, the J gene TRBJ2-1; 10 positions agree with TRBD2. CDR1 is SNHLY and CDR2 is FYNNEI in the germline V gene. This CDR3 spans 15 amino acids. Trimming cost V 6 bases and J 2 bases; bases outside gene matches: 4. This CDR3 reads CASRYGLAAYNEQFF. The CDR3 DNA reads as TGTGCCAGCAGGTACGGACTAGCGGCCTACAATGAGCAGTTCTTC.